This entry lists 13 T cell receptor beta chains sequenced from one sample in a study of blood T cell repertoires in COVID-19. Libraries were prepared by immunoSEQ multiplex PCR; TCRdb keeps only in-frame clonotypes and omits some of them. The profile shows some 50,000 clones, 85% to 90% of them singletons. Sequencing was performed on peripheral blood. Source of these receptors: a man aged 50 to 60 with acute or convalescent COVID-19.

The sample holds one count of this clone. The chain carries TRBV7-9 and TRBJ2-7; possibly TRBD2 for D (5 bases). Germline CDR1 SEHNR, CDR2 FQNEAQ (reference sequence). V lost 1 base to trimming and J lost 5 bases, with 21 bases between them. The CDR3 has 17 residues. The CDR3 region has the DNA TGTGCCAGCAGCTTAGTTCGGGAAATAGGACGTTGGGACGAGCAGTACTTC. It yields the protein CASSLVREIGRWDEQYF.

This clone was found a few times. V and J are TRBV5-6 and TRBJ2-7; TRBD1 might be the D (5 bases). Germline lookup yields CDR1 SGHDT and CDR2 YYEEEE. Trimming cost V 2 bases and J 0 bases, with 12 bases left between them. CDR3 length: 15 amino acids. The chain's CDR3 is CASSFRGQSSYEQYF. CDR3 coding DNA: TGTGCCAGCAGCTTTAGGGGCCAGAGCTCCTACGAGCAGTACTTC.

This chain connects TRBV19 to TRBJ2-2; TRBD1 matches 7 bases. Looked up from germline, CDR1 is LNHDA and CDR2 is SQIVND (reference sequence). The CDR3 contains 13 residues. J lost 5 bases, V lost 7 bases, and 4 bases had no gene match. The CDR3 region has the DNA TGTGCCAGTATCCCCAGGGGGACCGGGGAGCTGTTTTTT. Translating gives CASIPRGTGELFF.

The CDR3 loop reads CASSPGSSPFYEQYF. The CDR3 bases are TGCGCCAGCAGCCCGGGAAGCTCCCCCTTCTACGAGCAGTACTTC. The genes are TRBV4-1 and TRBJ2-7; D possibly corresponds to TRBD2 (5 bases). The V and J ends lost 4 bases and 3 bases respectively, with 16 bases between them. Germline CDR1 reads MGHRA; CDR2 reads YSYEKL. The CDR3 runs 15 residues.

The chain combines TRBV14 with TRBJ2-7; D not resolved. This CDR3 comprises 13 residues. V shed 2 bases and J shed 2 bases, with 7 bases lying between them. In germline, CDR1 is SGHDN, CDR2 FVKESK. In DNA form, the CDR3 reads TGTGCCAGCAGCCAACCAGGAACCTACGAGCAGTACTTC. Protein sequence: CASSQPGTYEQYF. Combining the CDR3 with reference TRBV14 and TRBJ2-7 gives the whole variable domain EAGVTQFPSHSVIEKGQTVTLRCDPISGHDNLYWYRRVMGKEIKFLLHFVKESKQDESGMPNNRFLAERTGGTYSTLKVQPAELEDSGVYFCASSQPGTYEQYFGPGTRLTVT.

This chain uses TRBV2 with TRBJ2-2, with D tentatively TRBD2 (5 bases). This CDR3 is built from 15 residues. Germline CDR1 is SNHLY and CDR2 is FYNNEI. V dropped 7 bases and J dropped 1 base, with 13 bases sitting between them. CDR3 DNA: TGTGCCAGCAAGTACGGGGTTGGGAACACCGGGGAGCTGTTTTTT. Residues: CASKYGVGNTGELFF. Full variable domain (rest looked up from reference TRBV2 and TRBJ2-2): EPEVTQTPSHQVTQMGQEVILRCVPISNHLYFYWYRQILGQKVEFLVSFYNNEISEKSEIFDDQFSVERPDGSNFTLKIRSTKLEDSAMYFCASKYGVGNTGELFFGEGSRLTVL.

The gene calls are TRBV21-1 and TRBJ2-5; the table's D call, TRBD2, has no DNA check behind it. TRBV21-1 is deemed a pseudogene. CDR3 length: 14 amino acids. CDR3 in amino acids: CASSLRTRQETQYF. Written as DNA, the CDR3 is TGTGCCAGCAGCCTCCGGACTCGGCAAGAGACCCAGTACTTC.

The gene calls are TRBV30 and TRBJ1-5, with a tentative D call TRBD1 (5 bases). V was trimmed by 2 bases and J by 3 bases, leaving 11 bases between them. CDR3 length: 14 residues. Germline CDR1 GTSNPN, CDR2 SVGIG (reference sequence). As DNA, the CDR3 is TGTGCCTGGAGTTCGACAGAAACCAATCAGCCCCAGCATTTT. Residues: CAWSSTETNQPQHF.

The chain uses TRBV6-5 and TRBJ1-1; 9 nucleotides match TRBD1. V was pared by 6 bases and J by 5 bases, with 10 bases of the junction left unmatched. Germline V gene lookup returns CDR1 MNHEY and CDR2 SVGAGI. The CDR3 is 15 amino acids. The chain's CDR3 is CASRPGTGSRTEAFF. CDR3 bases: TGTGCCAGCAGGCCCGGGACAGGGAGTCGGACTGAAGCTTTCTTT.

The rearrangement links TRBV14 to TRBJ2-7; D uncertain. Germline CDR1 is SGHDN and CDR2 is FVKESK. The CDR3 has 12 residues. V lost 4 bases to trimming and J lost 6 bases, with 10 bases between them. The DNA of the CDR3 is TGTGCCAGCAGCCCGTCCTTCGGCGAGCAGTACTTC. Translating gives CASSPSFGEQYF.

The chain links TRBV5-1 to TRBJ2-3; possible D gene TRBD1, 6 bases. The V gene's germline CDR1 is SGHRS and CDR2 YFSETQ. This CDR3 has 15 amino acids. The V end lost 1 base, the J end lost 0 bases, and 9 bases lay between the germline ends. The CDR3: CASSLRGQSTDTQYF. The CDR3 DNA is TGCGCCAGCAGCTTGCGAGGACAGAGCACAGATACGCAGTATTTT.

CDR3 residues: CASSYGASTEAFF. As DNA, the CDR3 is TGTGCCAGCAGTTACGGGGCTTCCACTGAAGCTTTCTTT. The chain couples TRBV6-5 to TRBJ1-1, with D maybe TRBD1 (5 bases). In germline, CDR1 is MNHEY, CDR2 SVGAGI. Trimming cost V 2 bases and J 4 bases, with 8 bases left between them. The CDR3 covers 13 residues.

This sequence joins TRBV7-2 and TRBJ1-2; D is possibly TRBD1 (5 bases). The V end lost 2 bases, the J end lost 4 bases, and 20 bases lay between the germline ends. The V gene's germline CDR1 is SGHTA and CDR2 FQGNSA. This CDR3 spans 17 amino acids. CDR3 residues: CASSLREGARSIYGYTF. The CDR3 nucleotides read TGTGCCAGCAGCTTAAGGGAAGGGGCTAGATCGATCTATGGCTACACCTTC.